These 18 T cell receptor beta chains came from one sample sequenced in a study of CXCR3-negative and CXCR3-positive naive CD8 T cells. General study results and limits: In CXCR3-positive naive cells, the TRB CDR3s were more hydrophobic than in CXCR3-negative naive cells.

Their target antigens are unknown. UMI-labeled TRB cDNA libraries were prepared by 5' RACE. TCRdb reprocessed the 5' RACE reads, with one entry per CDR3 protein and no DNA. The table counts about 130,000 distinct CDR3 sequences; around 0.44% lies in the top ten. Sequencing input: naive CXCR3+ CD8+ T cells from blood. The subset here: CD45RO-CCR7+CD27+CD95- naive CD8+ T cells expressing CXCR3 (TNR3+). The receptors come from a human donor in good health. Some clones in this sample may be carry-over from other donors' samples.

The genes are TRBV28 and TRBJ1-6. This CDR3 region has 11 residues. From germline, CDR1 is MDHEN and CDR2 SYDVKM. CDR3 region: CASSISGPLHF.

V and J are TRBV28 and TRBJ1-1; TCRdb reports TRBD1, a call that lacks DNA to check it against. Germline CDR1 is MDHEN and CDR2 is SYDVKM. The CDR3 sequence is 13 residues long. The CDR3 region is CASSLTGDTEAFF.

The chain has TRBV13 and TRBJ2-3; the D call from TCRdb, TRBD1, cannot be confirmed without DNA. Germline values: CDR1 PRHDT, CDR2 FYEKMQ (reference sequence). This CDR3 is built from 13 residues. CDR3 sequence: CASSPRRTDTQYF. Filled out from reference TRBV13 and TRBJ2-3, the complete variable domain reads AAGVIQSPRHLIKEKRETATLKCYPIPRHDTVYWYQQGPGQDPQFLISFYEKMQSDKGSIPDRFSAQQFSDYHSELNMSSLELGDSALYFCASSPRRTDTQYFGPGTRLTVL.

This sequence joins TRBV7-2 and TRBJ1-1; with no DNA, the TCRdb D assignment of TRBD1 cannot be verified. This CDR3 has 15 residues. The germline V gene has CDR1 SGHTA and CDR2 FQGNSA. The CDR3: CASSLAYGALNEAFF.

The chain combines TRBV13 with TRBJ2-5; the D gene TCRdb calls, TRBD2, cannot be checked with no DNA. The length of the CDR3 is 15 residues. The germline CDR1 and CDR2 sequences are PRHDT and FYEKMQ (reference sequence). CDR3 in amino acids: CASSGGLLAGETQYF.

The rearrangement joins TRBV28 to TRBJ2-7; there is no DNA to check the TCRdb D call of TRBD1. The CDR3 totals 15 residues. The V gene's germline CDR1 is MDHEN and CDR2 SYDVKM. This chain's CDR3 is CASSLPGQGSYEQYF.

The chain links TRBV7-9 to TRBJ1-1. The CDR3 has 14 amino acids. Looked up from germline, CDR1 is SEHNR and CDR2 is FQNEAQ (reference sequence). CDR3 loop: CASARENVNTEAFF.

The chain joins TRBV6-5 to TRBJ2-3; there is no DNA to check the TCRdb D call of TRBD1. Germline V gene lookup returns CDR1 MNHEY and CDR2 SVGAGI. This CDR3 is 15 amino acids long. The CDR3 here is CASSYEGQGPDTQYF.

The chain couples TRBV20-1 to TRBJ2-7. Germline V lookup: CDR1 DFQATT, CDR2 SNEGSKA (reference sequence). The CDR3 is 12 amino acids. CDR3 amino acids: CSVNPGSYEQYF.

The chain uses TRBV7-9 and TRBJ1-1; with no DNA, the TCRdb D assignment of TRBD1 cannot be verified. From germline, CDR1 is SEHNR and CDR2 FQNEAQ (reference sequence). CDR3 size: 16 residues. The CDR3 loop is CASSFVPGQGYTEAFF.

The chain has TRBV29-1 and TRBJ1-1. Germline assignment: CDR1 SQVTM and CDR2 ANQGSEA. CDR3 length equals 11 residues. CDR3 residues: CSVEEPTEAFF.

The chain carries TRBV12-3 or TRBV12-4 and TRBJ2-5; absent DNA, TCRdb's TRBD2 call cannot be checked. This CDR3 comprises 16 residues. This CDR3 is CASRQGLAGGVETQYF.

The chain uses TRBV5-6 and TRBJ1-2; TCRdb proposes TRBD1, but this gene call is untestable without DNA. Germline CDR1 and CDR2: SGHDT and YYEEEE. The CDR3 has 15 residues. CDR3 loop: CASSLVGQGTYGYTF.

The gene calls are TRBV20-1 and TRBJ2-4. The CDR3 length is 14 residues. Germline CDR1 and CDR2: DFQATT and SNEGSKA (reference sequence). CDR3 residues: CSAREIGRINIQYF.

The CDR3: CASRRLAGGHNEQFF. V is TRBV7-6 and J is TRBJ2-1; there is no DNA to check the TCRdb D call of TRBD2. Germline values: CDR1 SGHVS, CDR2 FNYEAQ. This CDR3 contains 15 residues.

This chain links TRBV15 with TRBJ2-5; the D gene TCRdb calls, TRBD1, cannot be checked with no DNA. The CDR3 has 15 residues. Per germline, CDR1 LNHNV and CDR2 YYDKDF (reference sequence). This CDR3 is CATSSNSGGVETQYF.

V usage is TRBV6-5 and J usage is TRBJ2-2; checking the TCRdb D call of TRBD1 is not possible without DNA. Germline V lookup: CDR1 MNHEY, CDR2 SVGAGI. The CDR3 has 15 amino acids. The CDR3 sequence is CASTADRPNTGELFF.

V gene TRBV7-9 combines with J gene TRBJ1-1; checking the TCRdb D call of TRBD1 is not possible without DNA. The CDR3 has 16 residues. Germline-derived CDR1 and CDR2 are SEHNR and FQNEAQ (reference sequence). CDR3 loop: CASSPQGGEKNTEAFF.